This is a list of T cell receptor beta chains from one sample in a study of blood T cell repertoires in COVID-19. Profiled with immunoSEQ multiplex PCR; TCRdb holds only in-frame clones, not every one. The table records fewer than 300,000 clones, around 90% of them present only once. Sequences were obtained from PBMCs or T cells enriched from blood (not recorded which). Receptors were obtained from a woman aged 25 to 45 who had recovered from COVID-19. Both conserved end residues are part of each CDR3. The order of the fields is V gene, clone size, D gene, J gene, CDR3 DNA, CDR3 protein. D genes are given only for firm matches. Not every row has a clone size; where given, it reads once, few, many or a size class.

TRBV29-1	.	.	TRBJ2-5	TGCAGCGTTGCTGGGGGCCCGGGCTCCCAAGAGACCCAGTACTTC	CSVAGGPGSQETQYF
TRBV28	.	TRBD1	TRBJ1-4	TGTGCCAGCAGCCAATGGACAGGGACGGGTGAAAAACTGTTTTTT	CASSQWTGTGEKLFF
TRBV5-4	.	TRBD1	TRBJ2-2	TGTGCCAGCAGCTTGGGACAGGGAACGGGCGGGGAGCTGTTTTTT	CASSLGQGTGGELFF
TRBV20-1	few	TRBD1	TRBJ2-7	TGCAGCTTGGGACAGGGCTACGAGCAGTACTTC	CSLGQGYEQYF
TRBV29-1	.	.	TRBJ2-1	TGCAGCGTGGAACCGGAGCAGTTCTTC	CSVEPEQFF
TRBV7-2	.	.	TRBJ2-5	TGTGCCAGCAGCCCTAAACCCGGGGAGACCCAGTACTTC	CASSPKPGETQYF
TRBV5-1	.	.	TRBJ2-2	TGCGCCAGCAGCTTGGGTGGGACTTTTGCCGGGGAGCTGTTTTTT	CASSLGGTFAGELFF
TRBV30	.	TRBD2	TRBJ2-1	TGTGCCTGGACTAGGACTAGCGTAGGCAATGAGCAGTTCTTC	CAWTRTSVGNEQFF
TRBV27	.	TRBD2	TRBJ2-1	TGTGCCAGCAGTGGAACTAGCGGGAGGGGTGGTGAGCAGTTCTTC	CASSGTSGRGGEQFF
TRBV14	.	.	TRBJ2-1	TGTGCCAGCAGCCTAGGGACTCTACCACCTCACAATGAGCAGTTCTTC	CASSLGTLPPHNEQFF
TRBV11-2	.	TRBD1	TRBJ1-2	TGTGCCAGCACCGAGGACAGGGCTGGTGTTGGCTACACCTTC	CASTEDRAGVGYTF
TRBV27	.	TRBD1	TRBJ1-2	TGTGCCAGCAGTTTCGATGGGACAGGGCCCTATGGCTACACCTTC	CASSFDGTGPYGYTF
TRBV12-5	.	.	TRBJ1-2	TGTGCTAGTGGTTTGGTACGTATTGGGCCAGTAACCTATGGCTACACCTTC	CASGLVRIGPVTYGYTF
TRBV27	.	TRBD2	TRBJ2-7	TGTGCCAGCAGTTTTGGACTAGCGGCTACGAAACAGTACTTC	CASSFGLAATKQYF
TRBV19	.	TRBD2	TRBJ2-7	TGTGCCAGCCGTTCTCGGGCTAGCGGGAGTAACGGGAGGGCTGGTAAACCCCACGAGCAGTACTTC	CASRSRASGSNGRAGKPHEQYF
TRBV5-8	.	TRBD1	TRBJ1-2	TGTGCCAGCAGCTATGGACAGGGGGCCGCCAACTATGGCTACACCTTC	CASSYGQGAANYGYTF
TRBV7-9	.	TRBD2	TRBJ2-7	TGTGCCAGCAGCCGTAGCGGGTCCTACGAGCAGTACTTC	CASSRSGSYEQYF
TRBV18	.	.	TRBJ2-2	TGTGCCAGCTCACCACCCTACAGTGACACCGGGGAGCTGTTTTTT	CASSPPYSDTGELFF